This T cell receptor beta chain was captured by sequencing in a study of cytotoxic CD8 clonotypes in ibrutinib-treated CLL. Study details: Responses: around 25 partial, 2 complete; after median approximately 67 months, approximately 15 stayed remitted, about twelve progressed.

Trimming left V 5 bases short and J 3 bases short, with 17 bases between. The germline V gene has CDR1 SGHVS and CDR2 FQNEAQ. This CDR3 contains 16 residues. Genomic DNA (about 2 micrograms) was obtained from cryopreserved PBMCs for construction of TCR beta libraries. Assay: immunoSEQ multiplex PCR; the TCRdb copy retains only in-frame clones and omits some. The sample records approximately 70,000 clones, around 82% being singletons. This sequence joins TRBV7-8 and TRBJ1-5; D perhaps matches TRBD1 (5 bases). The TCR was taken from a human donor with chronic lymphocytic leukemia. The sequencing used PBMCs, collected at disease progression, from a patient treated with ibrutinib. DNA for the CDR3: TGTGCCAGCAGCCCCGCAGCAGGGATCAACAATCAGCCCCAGCATTTT. Protein: CASSPAAGINNQPQHF.